These T cell receptor beta chains were read from a single sample in a study of cytomegalovirus exposure and HLA in healthy donors. Clones were read by immunoSEQ multiplex PCR, and TCRdb kept only the in-frame ones, dropping some. The table records about 82,000 clones, roughly 72% of them present only once. The sequencing sample was made of PBMCs. These receptors were obtained from a woman in her forties or fifties in good health and CMV-seropositive. The CDR3 runs from the conserved cysteine through the conserved F or W. A D gene is named only where the DNA matches it firmly. Clone size is given for some rows only: seen once, a few or many times, or a class if the clone is expanded.

- | TRBJ2-1 | few | TRBV18 | TGTGCCAGCTCATCTTCCGGGAGCTCCTACAATGAGCAGTTCTTC | CASSSSGSSYNEQFF
TRBD1 | TRBJ1-5 | - | TRBV6-5 | TGTGCCAGCAGGGGACAGGGAGGGCAGCCCCAGCATTTT | CASRGQGGQPQHF
- | TRBJ2-1 | - | TRBV29-1 | TGCAGTGCTGACACAGGATCCTACAATGAGCAGTTCTTC | CSADTGSYNEQFF
TRBD1 | TRBJ2-1 | - | TRBV5-1 | TGCGCCAGCAGCCAGGGGGACAATGAGCAGTTCTTC | CASSQGDNEQFF
TRBD2 | TRBJ2-1 | - | TRBV10-3 | TGTGCCATCAGTGATAGGGTACTAGCGGGGTACAATGAGCAGTTCTTC | CAISDRVLAGYNEQFF
- | TRBJ2-5 | few | TRBV30 | TGTGCCTGGAGTAACGGGGAAACCCAAGAGACCCAGTACTTC | CAWSNGETQETQYF
TRBD2 | TRBJ2-1 | - | TRBV6-4 | TGTGCCAGCAGTGATGAGACTAGCGGGGCCAATGAGCAGTTCTTC | CASSDETSGANEQFF
TRBD1 | TRBJ2-3 | - | TRBV5-1 | TGCGCCAGCAGCAGGGGGACAGTTACCACAGATACGCAGTATTTT | CASSRGTVTTDTQYF
- | TRBJ2-1 | - | TRBV5-6 | TGTGCCAGCGAGGGGAGGCGCAATGAGCAGTTCTTC | CASEGRRNEQFF
- | TRBJ2-7 | - | TRBV7-2 | TGTGCCAGCAGCCAGGGGGAGGCAGGACTCTACGAGCAGTACTTC | CASSQGEAGLYEQYF
- | TRBJ2-7 | - | TRBV28 | TGTGCCAGCAGTTCCACTCATTACGAGCAGTACTTC | CASSSTHYEQYF
TRBD2 | TRBJ2-1 | - | TRBV5-1 | TGCGCCAGCAGCTCTCCGGGACTAGCGTCTTATGAGCAGTTCTTC | CASSSPGLASYEQFF
- | TRBJ1-1 | - | TRBV27 | TGTGCCAGCAGTTCCCCCGTGGGAGGGCCTCTAACTGAAGCTTTCTTT | CASSSPVGGPLTEAFF
- | TRBJ1-1 | few | TRBV5-6 | TGTGCCAGCAGCTTGCCAGGGATCAACACTGAAGCTTTCTTT | CASSLPGINTEAFF
TRBD1 | TRBJ2-1 | - | TRBV9 | TGTGCCAGCAGCGAGAGGACAGGGGGCTTTGGCAATGAGCAGTTCTTC | CASSERTGGFGNEQFF
- | TRBJ1-2 | few | TRBV9 | TGTGCCAGCAGCGTAGATGGGGGCTCGGATGGCTACACCTTC | CASSVDGGSDGYTF
- | TRBJ2-5 | - | TRBV6-4 | TGTGCCAGCAGTAAGACGGGGGTCCCCGGGGAGACCCAGTACTTC | CASSKTGVPGETQYF
TRBD2 | TRBJ2-2 | - | TRBV6-4 | TGTGCCAGCAGCAACTTAGCGGGAGGGGGCACCGGGGAGCTGTTTTTT | CASSNLAGGGTGELFF
- | TRBJ2-7 | - | TRBV20-1 | TGCAGTGGGGAAGGACAGTCGGAGCAGTACTTC | CSGEGQSEQYF
TRBD2 | TRBJ2-3 | - | TRBV10-2 | TGCGCCAGCAGAAGACTAGCGGGTACAGATACGCAGTATTTT | CASRRLAGTDTQYF
- | TRBJ1-5 | - | TRBV4-1 | TGCGCCAGCAGCCAAGATCAGGGGCAGCCCCAGCATTTT | CASSQDQGQPQHF
- | TRBJ2-7 | - | TRBV7-2 | TGTGCCAGCAGCCTCTCCCCCTACGAGCAGTACTTC | CASSLSPYEQYF
TRBD2 | TRBJ2-7 | - | TRBV4-2 | TGTGCCAGCAGCCAAGGACTAGCGGGATACTACGAGCAGTACTTC | CASSQGLAGYYEQYF
TRBD1 | TRBJ1-4 | - | TRBV6-1 | TGTGCCAGCAGATCTCGACAGGGGAGGAATGAAAAACTGTTTTTT | CASRSRQGRNEKLFF
- | TRBJ2-6 | - | TRBV15 | TGTGCCACCAGCAGAGATCGAACAGGGCCCTCTGGGGCCAACGTCCTGACTTTC | CATSRDRTGPSGANVLTF
- | TRBJ2-2 | once | TRBV4-1 | TGCGCCAGCAGCCAAGCGGGAGAGGTAACCGGGGAGCTGTTTTTT | CASSQAGEVTGELFF
TRBD2 | TRBJ2-1 | - | TRBV5-1 | TGCGCCAGCAGTCAAGCGGGAACGTCGGATGAGCAGTTCTTC | CASSQAGTSDEQFF
- | TRBJ1-4 | - | TRBV28 | TGTGCCAGCAGTTTACCCTCTAATGAAAAACTGTTTTTT | CASSLPSNEKLFF
TRBD1 | TRBJ1-4 | few | TRBV5-6 | TGTGCCAGCAGGGGGACAGGGAATGAAAAACTGTTTTTT | CASRGTGNEKLFF
- | TRBJ2-7 | - | TRBV19 | TGTGCCAGAAATTCAGGGGCTCCATCCTACGAGCAGTACTTC | CARNSGAPSYEQYF
TRBD1 | TRBJ2-4 | few | TRBV30 | TGTGCCTGGAGTGGGACAGGGGAAAACATTCAGTACTTC | CAWSGTGENIQYF
- | TRBJ2-7 | - | TRBV30 | TGTGCCTGGAGTCAGGACTACTCCTACGAGCAGTACTTC | CAWSQDYSYEQYF
- | TRBJ2-2 | once | TRBV6-5 | TGTGCCAGCAGTCCCTCCCGCACCGGGGAGCTGTTTTTT | CASSPSRTGELFF
- | TRBJ1-1 | - | TRBV27 | TGTGCCAGCAGTGGGAGGTTCCTTCTCAACACTGAAGCTTTCTTT | CASSGRFLLNTEAFF
- | TRBJ1-1 | - | TRBV9 | TGTGCCAGCAGCGTAGGGGGGCAGGCGTACACTGAAGCTTTCTTT | CASSVGGQAYTEAFF
TRBD1 | TRBJ2-7 | - | TRBV7-9 | TGTGCCAGCAGTATCCCCGACAGGGGTCCCCCCTACGAGCAGTACTTC | CASSIPDRGPPYEQYF
- | TRBJ1-5 | - | TRBV4-2 | TGTGCCAGCAGCCAACAGGATCAGCCCCAGCATTTT | CASSQQDQPQHF
- | TRBJ2-1 | few | TRBV2 | TGTGCCCTTATCGAAGTAGCGGCCAATGAGCAGTTCTTC | CALIEVAANEQFF
TRBD2 | TRBJ2-3 | once | TRBV15 | TGTGCCACCAGCCCTAGCGGTGGAGGGGATACGCAGTATTTT | CATSPSGGGDTQYF
- | TRBJ1-3 | - | TRBV5-4 | TGTGCCAGCAGCTCTACAGGGATCTCTGGAAACACCATATATTTT | CASSSTGISGNTIYF
- | TRBJ1-1 | - | TRBV4-1 | TGCGCCAGCAGCCCAGACAGTATAAAGACTGAAGCTTTCTTT | CASSPDSIKTEAFF
- | TRBJ2-7 | - | TRBV2 | TGTGCCAGCCAGGCCAGCTCCTACGAGCAGTACTTC | CASQASSYEQYF
- | TRBJ1-1 | few | TRBV15 | TGTGCCACCAGCACGGGACATTTGAGGACTGAAGCTTTCTTT | CATSTGHLRTEAFF
TRBD1 | TRBJ2-7 | few | TRBV7-3 | TGTGCCAGCAGCTTAGGGTTGGGACAGGCCTACGAGCAGTACTTC | CASSLGLGQAYEQYF
- | TRBJ2-3 | - | TRBV28 | TGTGCCAGCAGTTTCCAGAGGGGGAACACAGATACGCAGTATTTT | CASSFQRGNTDTQYF
TRBD2 | TRBJ2-1 | - | TRBV6-6 | TGTGCCAGCGGGCTAGCGGGAGGGCCGTACAATGAGCAGTTCTTC | CASGLAGGPYNEQFF
- | TRBJ1-5 | - | TRBV9 | TGTGCCAGCAGCGTTGAGGTCGATCAGCCCCAGCATTTT | CASSVEVDQPQHF
TRBD2 | TRBJ2-7 | - | TRBV6-1 | TGTGCCAGCAGCTTAACTAGCGCTAGCTCCTACGAGCAGTACTTC | CASSLTSASSYEQYF
- | TRBJ1-5 | - | TRBV6-1 | TGTGCCAGCAGTGAAGTTGGGGTGGGGAGGCATTTT | CASSEVGVGRHF
- | TRBJ1-2 | - | TRBV28 | TGTGCCACTCGGGGGACCTATGGCTACACCTTC | CATRGTYGYTF
TRBD1 | TRBJ1-4 | - | TRBV6-1 | TGTGCCAGCAGCAGGGACAGGGAAAATGAAAAACTGTTTTTT | CASSRDRENEKLFF
- | TRBJ2-3 | - | TRBV5-1 | TGCGCCAGCAGCTTTTCGGGGAGGACAGATACGCAGTATTTT | CASSFSGRTDTQYF
TRBD1 | TRBJ1-2 | - | TRBV28 | TGTGCCAGCAGACTGGGGACAGGGAATGAGTTTGACTATGGCTACACCTTC | CASRLGTGNEFDYGYTF